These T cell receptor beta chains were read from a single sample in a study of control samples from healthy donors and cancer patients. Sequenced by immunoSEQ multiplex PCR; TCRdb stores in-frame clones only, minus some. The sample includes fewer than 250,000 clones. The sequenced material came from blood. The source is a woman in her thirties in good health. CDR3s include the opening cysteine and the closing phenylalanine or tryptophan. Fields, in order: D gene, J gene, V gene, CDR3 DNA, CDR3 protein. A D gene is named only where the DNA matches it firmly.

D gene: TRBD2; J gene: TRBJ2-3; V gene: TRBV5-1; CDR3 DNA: TGCGCCAGCAGCCTGACTAGCGGGGGTGATACGCAGTATTTT; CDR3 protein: CASSLTSGGDTQYF
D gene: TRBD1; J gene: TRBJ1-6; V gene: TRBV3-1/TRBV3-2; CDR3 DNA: TGTGCCAGCAGCCAGACGACAGGGGGCGTATCACCCCTCCACTTT; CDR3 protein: CASSQTTGGVSPLHF
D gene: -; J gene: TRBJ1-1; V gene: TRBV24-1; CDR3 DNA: TGTGCCACCAGTGATGCACACAAGAAGGTCGCTTTCTTT; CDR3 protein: CATSDAHKKVAFF
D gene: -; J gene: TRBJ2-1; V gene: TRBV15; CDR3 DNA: TGTGCCACCAGCAGAGATTTGAGGGAACTCGATGAGCAGTTCTTC; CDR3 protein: CATSRDLRELDEQFF
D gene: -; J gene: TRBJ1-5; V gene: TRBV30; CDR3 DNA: TGTGCCTGGAGCAACGTGGTGGAGAATCAGCCCCAGCATTTT; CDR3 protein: CAWSNVVENQPQHF
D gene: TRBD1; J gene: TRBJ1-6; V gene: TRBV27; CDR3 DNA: TGTGCCAGCAAGTATAGGGGGCGAGGATCACCCCTCCACTTT; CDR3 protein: CASKYRGRGSPLHF
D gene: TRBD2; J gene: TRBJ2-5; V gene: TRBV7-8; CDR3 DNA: TGTGCCAGCAGCTTACACCCCCCAAGAGAGCGGGGGGGGTCCCAAGAGACCCAGTACTTC; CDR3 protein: CASSLHPPRERGGSQETQYF
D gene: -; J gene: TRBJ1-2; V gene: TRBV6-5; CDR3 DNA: TGTGCCAGCAGTATGTACAGGGTAGCTAACTATGGCTACACCTTC; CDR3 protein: CASSMYRVANYGYTF
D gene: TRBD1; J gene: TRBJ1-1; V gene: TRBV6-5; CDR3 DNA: TGTGCCAGCAGGGACAGGGGCCGAAGGAACACTGAAGCTTTCTTT; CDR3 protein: CASRDRGRRNTEAFF
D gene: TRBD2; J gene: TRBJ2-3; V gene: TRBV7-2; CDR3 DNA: TGTGCCAGCAACCTAGCGGGGGGGGATACGCAGTATTTT; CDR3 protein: CASNLAGGDTQYF
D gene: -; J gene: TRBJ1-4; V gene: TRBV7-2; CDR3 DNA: TGTGCCAGCAGCTTTAACGGAGTAGGTGAAAAACTGTTTTTT; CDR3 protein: CASSFNGVGEKLFF
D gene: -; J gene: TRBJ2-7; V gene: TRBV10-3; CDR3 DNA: TGTGCCATCAGTGAGTCGTCGGTTTTCAACGAGCAGTACTTC; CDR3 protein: CAISESSVFNEQYF
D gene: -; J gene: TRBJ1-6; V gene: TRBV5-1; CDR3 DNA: TGCGCCAGCAGCTTCGGCAGCGGGAATTCACCCCTCCACTTT; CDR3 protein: CASSFGSGNSPLHF
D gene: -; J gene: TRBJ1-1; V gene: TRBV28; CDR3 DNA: TGTGCCAGCAGCCCAAACAGGGTCACTGAAGCTTTCTTT; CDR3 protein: CASSPNRVTEAFF
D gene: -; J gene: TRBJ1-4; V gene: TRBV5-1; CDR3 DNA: TGCGCCAGCAGCTTCCGGCAGATGAATGAAAAACTGTTTTTT; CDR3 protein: CASSFRQMNEKLFF
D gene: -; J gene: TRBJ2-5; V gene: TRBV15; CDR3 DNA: TGTGCCACCAGCACCGCATCGTACGGGCAGTGGGAGACCCAGTACTTC; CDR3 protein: CATSTASYGQWETQYF
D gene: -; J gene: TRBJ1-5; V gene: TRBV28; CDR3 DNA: TGTGCCAGCATGAAGCATCAGCCCCAGCATTTT; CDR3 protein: CASMKHQPQHF
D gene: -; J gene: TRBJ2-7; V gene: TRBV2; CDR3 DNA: TGTGCCAGCAGTGAAGCGGGTACTTTCTACGAGCAGTACTTC; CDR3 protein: CASSEAGTFYEQYF
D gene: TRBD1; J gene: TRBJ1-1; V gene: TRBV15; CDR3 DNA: TGTGCCACCAGCAGAGGGGACAGGGGATCCACTGAAGCTTTCTTT; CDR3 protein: CATSRGDRGSTEAFF
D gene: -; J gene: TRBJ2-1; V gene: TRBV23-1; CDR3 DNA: TGCGCCACACGGGAAGTACGGGACAATGAGCAGTTCTTC; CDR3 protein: CATREVRDNEQFF
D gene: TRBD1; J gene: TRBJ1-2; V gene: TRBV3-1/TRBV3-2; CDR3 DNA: TGTGCCAGCAGCCTTCTCCCAAAGGGACAGACCCAGCTTAACTATGGCTACACCTTC; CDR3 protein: CASSLLPKGQTQLNYGYTF
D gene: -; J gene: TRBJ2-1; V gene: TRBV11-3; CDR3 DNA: TGTGCCAGCAGCTTAGGACAAAACTCCTACAATGAGCAGTTCTTC; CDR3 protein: CASSLGQNSYNEQFF
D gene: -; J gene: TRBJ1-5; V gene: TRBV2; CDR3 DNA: TGTGCCAGCAAGGCGGCAAGGCATAGCAATCAGCCCCAGCATTTT; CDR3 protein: CASKAARHSNQPQHF
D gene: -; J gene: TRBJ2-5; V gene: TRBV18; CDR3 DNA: TGTGCCAGCTCACCACGGGAAGAGACCCAGTACTTC; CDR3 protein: CASSPREETQYF
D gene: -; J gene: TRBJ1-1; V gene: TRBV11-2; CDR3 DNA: TGTGCCAGCAGCTTTCCCGGTTCTCCGGTAAAAGCTTTCTTT; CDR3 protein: CASSFPGSPVKAFF
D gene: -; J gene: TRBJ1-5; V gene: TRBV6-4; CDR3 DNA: TGTGCCAGCAGTGACTCCGGGAACAACAGGGCCCGCAATCAGCCCCAGCATTTT; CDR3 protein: CASSDSGNNRARNQPQHF
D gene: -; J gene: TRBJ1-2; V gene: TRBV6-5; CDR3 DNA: TGTGCCAGCAGGGACATCCCGTATGGCTACACCTTC; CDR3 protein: CASRDIPYGYTF
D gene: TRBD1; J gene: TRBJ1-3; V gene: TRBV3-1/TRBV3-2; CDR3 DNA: TGTGCCAGCAGCCCGAGGCCCGGGACAGCTGGAAACACCATATATTTT; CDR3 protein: CASSPRPGTAGNTIYF
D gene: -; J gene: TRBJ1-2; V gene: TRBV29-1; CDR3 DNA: TGCAGCTCTAGGAGTACCTCTAACTATGGCTACACCTTC; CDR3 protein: CSSRSTSNYGYTF
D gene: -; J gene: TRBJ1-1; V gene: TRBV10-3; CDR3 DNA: TGTGCCATCAGTGGGGGTTGGACCACTGAAGCTTTCTTT; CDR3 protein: CAISGGWTTEAFF
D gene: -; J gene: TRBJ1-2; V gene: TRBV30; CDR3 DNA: TGTGCCTGGAGGGGGCCGACCGCCTCGGGGGCTGGCTACACCTTC; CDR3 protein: CAWRGPTASGAGYTF
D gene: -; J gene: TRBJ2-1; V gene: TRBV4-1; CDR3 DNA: TGCGCCAGCAGCCCGGGTTACAATGAGCAGTTCTTC; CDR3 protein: CASSPGYNEQFF
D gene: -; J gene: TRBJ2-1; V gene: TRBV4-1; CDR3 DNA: TGCGCCAGCAGCCAACCAGCCCTCGGCAATGAGCAGTTCTTC; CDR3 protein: CASSQPALGNEQFF
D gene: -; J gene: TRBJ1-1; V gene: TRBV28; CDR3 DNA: TGTGCCAGCAGTCTTGTATGGACTGAGAACACTGAAGCTTTCTTT; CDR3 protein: CASSLVWTENTEAFF
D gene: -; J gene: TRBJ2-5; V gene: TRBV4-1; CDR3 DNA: TGCGCCAGCAGTCCCCGGGGGAGAGAGACCCAGTACTTC; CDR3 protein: CASSPRGRETQYF
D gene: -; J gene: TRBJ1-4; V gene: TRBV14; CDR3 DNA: TGTGCCAGCAGCCAAGGCCCCGGGAAGGGAGCGGCTAATGAAAAACTGTTTTTT; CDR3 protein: CASSQGPGKGAANEKLFF
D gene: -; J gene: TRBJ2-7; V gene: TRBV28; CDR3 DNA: TGTGCCAGCAGTTTCGGGGCCCTCGAGCAGTACTTC; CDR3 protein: CASSFGALEQYF
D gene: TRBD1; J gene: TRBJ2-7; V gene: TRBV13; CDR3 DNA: TGTGCCAGCAGCTCTACGGACAGGTACGAGCAGTACTTC; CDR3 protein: CASSSTDRYEQYF
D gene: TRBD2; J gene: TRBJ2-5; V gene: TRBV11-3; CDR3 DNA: TGTGCCAGCAGTGTCTCTAGCGGGCGAACCCAAGAGACCCAGTACTTC; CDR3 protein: CASSVSSGRTQETQYF
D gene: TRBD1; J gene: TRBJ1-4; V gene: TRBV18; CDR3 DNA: TGTGCCAGCTCACCAAGAGGACAGGGGTATGAAAAACTGTTTTTT; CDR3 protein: CASSPRGQGYEKLFF
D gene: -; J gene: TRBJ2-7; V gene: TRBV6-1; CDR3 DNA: TGTGCCAGCAGTGATTTATCGTGGGGGACCTCCTACGAGCAGTACTTC; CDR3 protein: CASSDLSWGTSYEQYF
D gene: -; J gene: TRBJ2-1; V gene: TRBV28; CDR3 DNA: TGTGCCAGCAGTTTTAGGGGCGGACTGCTCTTC; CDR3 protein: CASSFRGGLLF
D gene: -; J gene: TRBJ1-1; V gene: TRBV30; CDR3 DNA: TGTGCCTGGAGTGAGGCAGGCCACACTGAAGCTTTCTTT; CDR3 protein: CAWSEAGHTEAFF